This T cell receptor (beta chain) was recovered during a study of T cells in Graves' hyperthyroidism and ophthalmopathy. The source material, RNA transcripts, was used to amplify TCR beta CDR3 regions. HTBI primers were the set used in a first-round RT-PCR of the TCR CDR3. Using its own MiXCR run on the multiplex PCR reads, TCRdb lists one record per CDR3 protein. Of 600,000 to 700,000 distinct CDR3 sequences listed, just under 45% are singletons. Trimming shortened V by 6 bases and J by 9 bases, and 12 bases separated the two germline ends. CDR3 length: 13 amino acids. Per the germline V gene, CDR1 is MNHNS and CDR2 is SASEGT. This clonotype was recorded a few times.

The sample consisted of peripheral blood or thyroid tissue (not recorded which). The chain joins TRBV6-1 to TRBJ1-6; no clear D gene. The sequence derives from an adult man with Graves' disease, either hyperthyroidism or ophthalmopathy (not recorded which). The chain's CDR3 is CASSHPNSSPLHF. The CDR3 DNA is TGTGCCAGCAGCCACCCTAATAGTTCACCCCTCCACTTT.